This TCR beta chain was sequenced in a study of cytomegalovirus exposure and HLA in healthy donors. Germline values: CDR1 SNHLY, CDR2 FYNNEI. V was cut by 6 bases and J by 2 bases, with 10 bases left in between. CDR3 length equals 13 residues. The protocol was immunoSEQ multiplex PCR, while the TCRdb copy is restricted to in-frame clones and leaves out a portion. The top ten clones hold approximately 2.2% of a sample with some 140,000 clones, about 86% of them seen once. The study drew the donors from its approximately 110-subject validation cohort, separate from the approximately 690-subject first cohort.

This receptor was identified in a human donor in good health. Source material: PBMCs. The chain links TRBV2 to TRBJ1-1, with TRBD1 as a possible D gene (5 bases). In DNA, the CDR3 is TGTGCCAGCAGGCAGGACACTAACACTGAAGCTTTCTTT. Protein sequence: CASRQDTNTEAFF.